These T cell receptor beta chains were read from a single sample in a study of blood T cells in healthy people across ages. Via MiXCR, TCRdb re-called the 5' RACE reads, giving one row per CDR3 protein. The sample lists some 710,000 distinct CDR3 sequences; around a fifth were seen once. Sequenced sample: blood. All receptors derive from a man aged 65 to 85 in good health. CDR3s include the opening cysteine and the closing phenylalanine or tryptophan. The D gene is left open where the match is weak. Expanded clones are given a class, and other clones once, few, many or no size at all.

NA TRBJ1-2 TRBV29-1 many CSVDSGINYGYTF TGCAGCGTTGATTCCGGGATTAACTATGGCTACACCTTC
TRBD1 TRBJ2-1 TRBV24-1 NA CATSDPGTGDWEQFF TGTGCCACCAGTGACCCCGGGACAGGGGATTGGGAGCAGTTCTTC
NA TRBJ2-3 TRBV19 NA CASSPARQTSTDTQYF TGTGCCAGTAGTCCTGCCAGACAAACTAGCACAGATACGCAGTATTTT
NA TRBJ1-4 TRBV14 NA CASSQEATNEKLFF TGTGCCAGCAGCCAAGAAGCAACTAATGAAAAACTGTTTTTT
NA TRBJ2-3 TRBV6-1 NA CASSPSPGFDDTQYF TGTGCCAGCAGCCCATCTCCAGGGTTTGATGATACGCAGTATTTT
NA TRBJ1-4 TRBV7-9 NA CASSLVLNRDEKLFF TGTGCCAGCAGCTTAGTGCTGAACAGGGATGAAAAACTGTTTTTT
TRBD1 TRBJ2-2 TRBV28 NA CASSLMGRGRTGELFF TGTGCCAGCAGTTTAATGGGCAGGGGGCGGACCGGGGAGCTGTTTTTT
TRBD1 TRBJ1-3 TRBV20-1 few CSARDSGTAGNTIYF TGCAGTGCTAGAGATTCCGGGACAGCTGGAAACACCATATATTTT
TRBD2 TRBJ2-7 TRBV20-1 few CSATKTSGGLNYEQYF TGCAGTGCTACAAAGACTAGCGGGGGTTTAAACTACGAGCAGTACTTC
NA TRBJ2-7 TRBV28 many CASSLLPPTQSGEQYF TGTGCCAGCAGTTTATTACCGCCAACTCAAAGCGGCGAGCAGTACTTC
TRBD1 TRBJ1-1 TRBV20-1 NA CSAPDRAPEAFF TGCAGTGCGCCGGACAGGGCCCCTGAAGCTTTCTTT
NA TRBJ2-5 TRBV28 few CASSYRARQETQYF TGTGCCAGCAGTTACCGGGCTCGACAAGAGACCCAGTACTTC
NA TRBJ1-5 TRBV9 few CASSVEGVTDEPQHF TGTGCCAGCAGCGTAGAGGGGGTAACTGATGAGCCCCAGCATTTT
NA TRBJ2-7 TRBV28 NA CASSTDKSYEQYF TGTGCCAGCAGTACCGACAAGAGCTACGAGCAGTACTTC
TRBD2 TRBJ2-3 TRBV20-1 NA CSAEPSGGPHTQYF TGCAGTGCGGAACCTAGCGGGGGCCCCCATACGCAGTATTTT
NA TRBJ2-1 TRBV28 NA CASSLEVSRKFF TGTGCCAGCAGTTTGGAAGTCTCCCGGAAGTTCTTC
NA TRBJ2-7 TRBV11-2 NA CASSLGFLDTYEQYF TGTGCCAGCAGCTTAGGCTTTCTTGATACCTACGAGCAGTACTTC
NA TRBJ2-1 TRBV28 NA CAGRTSGELHNEQFF TGTGCCGGCAGAACTTCAGGAGAACTCCACAATGAGCAGTTCTTC
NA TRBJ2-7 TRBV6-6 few CASSYRRGYEQYF TGTGCCAGCAGTTACCGCAGGGGCTACGAGCAGTACTTC
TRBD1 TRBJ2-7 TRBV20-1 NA CSAHSDRGGEQYF TGCAGTGCTCACAGCGACAGGGGCGGCGAGCAGTACTTC
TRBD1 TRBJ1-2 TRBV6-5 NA CASRETGANYGYTF TGTGCCAGCAGGGAGACAGGGGCAAACTATGGCTACACCTTC
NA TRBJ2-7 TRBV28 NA CASSGDWTYEQYF TGTGCCAGCAGTGGGGACTGGACCTACGAGCAGTACTTC
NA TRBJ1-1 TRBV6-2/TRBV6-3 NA CASSYTSRAEAFF TGTGCCAGCAGTTACACTTCCCGGGCGGAAGCTTTCTTT
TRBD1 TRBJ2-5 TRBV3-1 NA CASSVGTAQTGQETQYF TGTGCCAGCAGCGTGGGGACAGCCCAGACGGGCCAAGAGACCCAGTACTTC
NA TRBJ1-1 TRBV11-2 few CASSLSQLGTFF TGTGCCAGCAGCTTATCCCAGCTGGGGACTTTCTTT
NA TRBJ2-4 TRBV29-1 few CGVRESGNIQYF TGCGGCGTTAGGGAATCAGGAAACATTCAGTACTTC
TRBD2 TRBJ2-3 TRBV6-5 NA CASSRPGTSGTDTQYF TGTGCCAGCAGTCGTCCCGGGACTAGCGGCACAGATACGCAGTATTTT
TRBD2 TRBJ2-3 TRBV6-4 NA CASSVLAGGTQYF TGTGCCAGCAGTGTGCTAGCGGGAGGTACGCAGTATTTT
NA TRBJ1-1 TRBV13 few CASSLSVGMNTEAFF TGTGCCAGCAGCTTATCTGTCGGCATGAACACTGAAGCTTTCTTT
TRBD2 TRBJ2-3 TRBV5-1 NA CASRTGLALTDTQYF TGCGCCAGCAGGACCGGACTAGCACTCACAGATACGCAGTATTTT
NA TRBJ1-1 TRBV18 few CASSPQGQNYNTEAFF TGTGCCAGCTCACCACAAGGACAGAACTATAACACTGAAGCTTTCTTT
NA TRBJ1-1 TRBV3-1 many CASSQDVTEAFF TGTGCCAGCAGCCAAGATGTGACGGAAGCTTTCTTT
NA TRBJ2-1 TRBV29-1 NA CSVLRGYEQFF TGCAGCGTCCTCCGGGGGTATGAGCAGTTCTTC
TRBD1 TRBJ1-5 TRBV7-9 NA CASSFSGGAGNQPQHF TGTGCCAGCAGCTTTTCAGGGGGCGCGGGAAATCAGCCCCAGCATTTT
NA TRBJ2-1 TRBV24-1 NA CTTSDSRREQFF TGTACCACCAGTGATTCTAGGCGTGAGCAGTTCTTC
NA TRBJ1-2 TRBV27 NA CASSLRGLGERDYGYTF TGTGCCAGCAGTCTCCGGGGTCTAGGGGAGCGTGACTATGGCTACACCTTC
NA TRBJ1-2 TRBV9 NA CASSVGLGGYTF TGTGCCAGCAGCGTAGGTTTGGGGGGCTACACCTTC
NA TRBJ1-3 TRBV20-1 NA CSARRGFRFAGNTIYF TGCAGTGCTCGGAGGGGTTTCCGGTTTGCTGGAAACACCATATATTTT
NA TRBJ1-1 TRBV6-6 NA CASSTPGFTEAFF TGTGCCAGCAGTACCCCGGGGTTCACTGAAGCCTTCTTT
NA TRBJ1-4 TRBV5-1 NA CASMAGDYEKLFF TGCGCCAGCATGGCAGGGGATTATGAAAAACTGTTTTTT
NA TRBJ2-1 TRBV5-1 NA CASSLVSENNEQFF TGCGCCAGCAGCTTGGTTTCGGAAAACAATGAGCAGTTCTTC
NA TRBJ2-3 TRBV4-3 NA CASSQDGGRGADTQYF TGCGCCAGCAGCCAAGATGGTGGTCGGGGTGCAGATACGCAGTATTTT
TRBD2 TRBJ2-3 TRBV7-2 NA CACSLTGTTTDTQYF TGTGCCTGCAGCTTAACCGGGACTACCACAGATACGCAGTATTTT
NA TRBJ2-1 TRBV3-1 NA CASSQAGRVMFEQFF TGTGCCAGCAGCCAAGCAGGGCGGGTCATGTTTGAGCAGTTCTTC
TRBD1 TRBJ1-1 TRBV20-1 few CSAKPGQGAGEAFF TGCAGTGCTAAGCCGGGACAGGGGGCCGGGGAAGCTTTCTTT
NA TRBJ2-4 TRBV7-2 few CASSLGLGGDIQYF TGTGCCAGCAGCCTAGGACTAGGGGGTGACATTCAGTACTTC
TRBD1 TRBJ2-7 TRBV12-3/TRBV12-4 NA CAGSSLTGGLNEQYF TGTGCCGGCAGTTCCCTGACAGGGGGCCTGAACGAGCAGTACTTC
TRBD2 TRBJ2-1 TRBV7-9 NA CASSLAIGTSGRHEQFF TGTGCCAGCAGCTTAGCGATTGGGACTAGCGGGAGACATGAGCAGTTCTTC